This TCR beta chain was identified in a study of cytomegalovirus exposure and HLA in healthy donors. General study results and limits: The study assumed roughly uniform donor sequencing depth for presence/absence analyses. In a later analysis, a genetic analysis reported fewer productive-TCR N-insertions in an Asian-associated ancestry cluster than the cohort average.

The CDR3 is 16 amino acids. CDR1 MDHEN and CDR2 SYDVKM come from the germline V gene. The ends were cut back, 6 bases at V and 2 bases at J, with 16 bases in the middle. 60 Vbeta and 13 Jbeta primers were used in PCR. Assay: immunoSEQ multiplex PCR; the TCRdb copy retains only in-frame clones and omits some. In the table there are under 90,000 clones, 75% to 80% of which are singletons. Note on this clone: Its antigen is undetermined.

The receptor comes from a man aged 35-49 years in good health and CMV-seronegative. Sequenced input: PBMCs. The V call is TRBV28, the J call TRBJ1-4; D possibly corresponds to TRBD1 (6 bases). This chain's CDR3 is CASSPTGFLTNEKLFF. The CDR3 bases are TGTGCCAGCAGCCCCACAGGGTTTTTGACTAATGAAAAACTGTTTTTT.